This T cell receptor beta chain was identified in a study of cytomegalovirus exposure and HLA in healthy donors. The study, taken as a whole, reports: Most of the CMV-associated TCR beta chains (in a later analysis) appeared to be HLA-restricted. Prediction of most subjects' HLA-A and HLA-B alleles by TCR beta sequences was reportedly accurate.

The CDR3 loop spans 14 amino acids. Germline assignment: CDR1 LNHNV and CDR2 YYDKDF (reference sequence). V shed 5 bases and J shed 4 bases, with 12 bases lying between them. To note about this clone: Its antigen is undetermined.

Both 60 Vbeta primers and 13 Jbeta primers went into the PCR. Generated by immunoSEQ multiplex PCR, the TCRdb table keeps only in-frame clones and is missing some. This sample has 200,000 to 250,000 clones, with approximately 80% found just once. The TCR sequence derives from a man aged 30 to 39 in good health and CMV-seronegative. This chain links TRBV15 with TRBJ1-5, with a tentative D call TRBD1 (5 bases). Material: PBMCs. In nucleotides, the CDR3 is TGTGCCACCAGCCTGGGACTGACAAATCAGCCCCAGCATTTT. Translated, it gives CATSLGLTNQPQHF.